The 15 T cell receptor beta chains reported below all come from one sample, sequenced in a study of T cells after yellow fever vaccination. Via MiXCR, TCRdb re-called the 5' RACE reads, giving one row per CDR3 protein. The sample consists of about 330,000 distinct CDR3 sequences, roughly 8.6% of them appearing once. Material: PBMCs, obtained approximately 40 days after the first yellow fever vaccination. Receptors were obtained from a man in his late teens or twenties who received the YFV17D yellow fever vaccine.

The CDR3 loop is CASSFSGTGEIYGYTF. CDR3 DNA: TGTGCCAGCAGCTTCTCCGGGACAGGGGAGATCTATGGCTACACCTTC. This chain uses TRBV7-9 with TRBJ1-2; 10 nucleotides line up with TRBD1. Germline CDR1 reads SEHNR; CDR2 reads FQNEAQ (reference sequence). The J segment lost 4 bases and the V segment lost 3 bases, leaving 8 bases of the junction unmatched. The CDR3 is made up of 16 amino acids.

This clonotype occurred a few times. The chain has TRBV9 and TRBJ2-2; D unresolved. Germline V CDR1 and CDR2: SGDLS, YYNGEE. Trimming took off 4 bases at V and 1 base at J, with 11 bases between the two ends. This CDR3 is 15 amino acids long. In nucleotides, the CDR3 is TGTGCCAGCAGCCCCCTTCTAGAGAACACCGGGGAGCTGTTTTTT. Its translation: CASSPLLENTGELFF.

J is TRBJ2-5 and V is TRBV5-1, with D possibly matching TRBD2 (7 bases). Trimming took off 2 bases at V and 1 base at J, with 15 bases between the two ends. The CDR3 is 16 amino acids. Germline values: CDR1 SGHRS, CDR2 YFSETQ. The CDR3 nucleotides read TGCGCCAGCAGCTTAGCGTCCGGGGGGCCCCAAGAGACCCAGTACTTC. Encoded protein: CASSLASGGPQETQYF.

V is TRBV11-1 and J is TRBJ2-4, with TRBD1 matching over 8 bases. The CDR3 sequence is 18 residues long. Trimming removed 1 base from V and 5 bases from J; junction bases left unmatched: 13. Germline assignment: CDR1 SGHAT and CDR2 FQDESV (reference sequence). The CDR3 protein is CASSLVGQGALSENIQYF. CDR3 nucleotide sequence: TGTGCCAGCAGCTTAGTGGGGCAGGGGGCTTTATCCGAAAACATTCAGTACTTC.

This clonotype was counted ten times or more. The rearrangement joins TRBV15 to TRBJ2-7; D is perhaps TRBD1 (5 bases). V dropped 6 bases and J dropped 9 bases, with 18 bases sitting between them. The length of the CDR3 is 13 residues. In germline, CDR1 is LNHNV, CDR2 YYDKDF (reference sequence). The DNA for the CDR3 is TGTGCCACCAGTACAGGTTTTGGTTTCGGGCAGTACGTC. Translating it yields CATSTGFGFGQYV.

This sequence joins TRBV20-1 and TRBJ1-1; D is undetermined. The germline V gene encodes CDR1 DFQATT and CDR2 SNEGSKA (reference sequence). V lost 1 base to trimming and J lost 3 bases, with 3 bases between them. The CDR3 covers 11 residues. The CDR3 loop is CSARAYTEAFF. CDR3 sequence (DNA): TGCAGTGCTAGAGCCTACACTGAAGCTTTCTTT.

This clonotype was counted between two and nine times. The V gene is TRBV24-1, the J gene TRBJ2-3, with no clear D. Trimming left V 3 bases short and J 6 bases short, with 15 bases between. The CDR3 has 15 amino acids. Germline CDR1 is KGHDR and CDR2 is SFDVKD. CDR3 residues: CATSDPKAAGDTQYF. The CDR3 DNA follows: TGTGCCACCAGTGATCCTAAGGCTGCCGGGGATACGCAGTATTTT.

This clonotype was seen a single time. V is TRBV9 and J is TRBJ1-6; TRBD1 is a possible D gene (5 bases). Germline values: CDR1 SGDLS, CDR2 YYNGEE. This CDR3 region has 14 residues. The ends were cut back, 4 bases at V and 4 bases at J, with 9 bases in the middle. The DNA of the CDR3 is TGTGCCAGCAGCTCGGGACTTTATAATTCACCCCTCCACTTT. This encodes CASSSGLYNSPLHF.

This clonotype has a count of ten or more. The rearrangement uses TRBV11-2 and TRBJ2-3; D could derive from TRBD1 or TRBD2 (6 bases each). The length of the CDR3 is 18 residues. V was trimmed by 1 base and J by 0 bases, leaving 17 bases between them. Germline CDR1 is SGHAT and CDR2 is FQNNGV. The CDR3 reads CASSLGGGVRGSTDTQYF. The CDR3 nucleotides are TGTGCCAGCAGCTTAGGGGGCGGGGTGAGGGGGAGCACAGATACGCAGTATTTT.

This clonotype has a handful of counts. The rearrangement joins TRBV5-1 to TRBJ1-2, with 9 bases lining up with TRBD1. CDR3 length: 14 residues. V lost 4 bases and J lost 8; bases outside the gene matches: 9. Germline loops: CDR1 SGHRS, CDR2 YFSETQ. CDR3 DNA sequence: TGCGCCAGCAGCACGGGACAGGGAGGGAGAGGCTACACCTTC. As protein: CASSTGQGGRGYTF.

In this sample, this clonotype turned up a few times. The chain couples TRBV12-3 or TRBV12-4 to TRBJ1-1; D unclear. Trimming took off 7 bases at V and 0 bases at J, with 15 bases between the two ends. This CDR3 is 15 amino acids long. The CDR3: CASTKGRHLNTEAFF. The CDR3 nucleotides read TGTGCCAGCACCAAGGGCCGGCATCTGAACACTGAAGCTTTCTTT.

This clonotype has a handful of counts. The rearrangement uses TRBV6-2 or TRBV6-3 and TRBJ2-5; 7 positions match TRBD2. CDR3 length: 15 amino acids. Germline trimming cut 8 bases from V and 0 bases from J; bases unmatched to any gene: 9. CDR1 and CDR2 (germline): MNHEY, SVGEGT. In nucleotides, the CDR3 is TGTGCCAGCGATTTCTCCGCGGGGGACCAAGAGACCCAGTACTTC. The encoded protein is CASDFSAGDQETQYF.

This chain joins TRBV12-3 or TRBV12-4 and TRBJ2-5; 11 bases map to TRBD1. The CDR3 runs to 15 residues. V shed 6 bases and J 4 bases; nucleotides not matched to a gene: 7. CDR3 protein: CASRPDRGPGETQYF. The CDR3 bases are TGTGCCAGCAGGCCGGACAGGGGGCCTGGAGAGACCCAGTACTTC.

In this sample, this clonotype turned up many times. This chain connects TRBV10-3 to TRBJ2-1; TRBD2 might be the D (6 bases). Germline CDR1 reads ENHRY; CDR2 reads SYGVKD. The V gene lost 4 bases and the J gene lost 1 base, with 8 bases spanning the gap. The CDR3 has 14 residues. In DNA, the CDR3 is TGTGCCATCAGTGTGGGGGGTTCCTACAATGAGCAGTTCTTC. Translated, it gives CAISVGGSYNEQFF.

The table lists this clonotype with a few counts. The chain links TRBV10-3 to TRBJ2-1; D not certain. The CDR3 runs to 13 residues. Germline CDR1 ENHRY, CDR2 SYGVKD. Trimming shortened V by 2 bases and J by 6 bases, and 8 bases separated the two germline ends. The CDR3 region has the DNA TGTGCCATCAGTGAGGAGGCAGCCAATGAGCAGTTCTTC. Protein: CAISEEAANEQFF.